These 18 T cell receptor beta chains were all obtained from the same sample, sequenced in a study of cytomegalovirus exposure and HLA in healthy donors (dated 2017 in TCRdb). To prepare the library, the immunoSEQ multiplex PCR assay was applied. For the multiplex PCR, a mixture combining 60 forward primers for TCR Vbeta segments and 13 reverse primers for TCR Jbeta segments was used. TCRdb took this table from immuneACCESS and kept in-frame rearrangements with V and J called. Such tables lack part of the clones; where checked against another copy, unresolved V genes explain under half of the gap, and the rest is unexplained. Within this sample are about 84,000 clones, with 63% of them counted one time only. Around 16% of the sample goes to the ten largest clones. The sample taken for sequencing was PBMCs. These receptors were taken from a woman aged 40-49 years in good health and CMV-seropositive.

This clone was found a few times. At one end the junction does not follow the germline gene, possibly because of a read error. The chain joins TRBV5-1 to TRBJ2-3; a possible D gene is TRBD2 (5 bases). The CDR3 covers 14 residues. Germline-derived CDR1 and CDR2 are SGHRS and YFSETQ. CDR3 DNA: TGCGCCAGCAACTTGCAGCGGTTCACAGATACGCAGTATTTT. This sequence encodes CASNLQRFTDTQYF.

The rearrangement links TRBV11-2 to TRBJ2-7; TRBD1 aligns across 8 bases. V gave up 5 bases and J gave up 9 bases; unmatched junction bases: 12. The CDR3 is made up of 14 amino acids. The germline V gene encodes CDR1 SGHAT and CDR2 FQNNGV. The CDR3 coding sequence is TGTGCCAGCAGCCCGGGACAGGTGCCCTCGGGGCAGTACTTC. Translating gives CASSPGQVPSGQYF.

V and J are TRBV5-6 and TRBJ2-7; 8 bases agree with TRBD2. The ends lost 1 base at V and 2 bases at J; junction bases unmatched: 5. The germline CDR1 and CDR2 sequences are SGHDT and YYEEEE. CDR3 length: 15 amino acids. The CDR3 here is CASSLTLAGPYEQYF. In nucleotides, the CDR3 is TGTGCCAGCAGCTTGACGCTAGCGGGCCCCTACGAGCAGTACTTC.

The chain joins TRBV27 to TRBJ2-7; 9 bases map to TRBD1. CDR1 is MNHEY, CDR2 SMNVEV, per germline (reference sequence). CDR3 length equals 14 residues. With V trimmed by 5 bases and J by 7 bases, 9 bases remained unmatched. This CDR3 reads CASSRQGGSWEQYF. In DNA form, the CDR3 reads TGTGCCAGCAGTCGACAGGGGGGGTCTTGGGAGCAGTACTTC.

For the CDR3, the DNA is TGTGCCAGCATGCGGGACTATACCTACGAGCAGTACTTC. Translated: CASMRDYTYEQYF. The V and J genes are TRBV7-9 and TRBJ2-7; 7 bases match TRBD2. This CDR3 has 13 amino acids. V lost 7 bases and J lost 2; bases outside the gene matches: 5. The germline gives CDR1 SEHNR, CDR2 FQNEAQ (reference sequence).

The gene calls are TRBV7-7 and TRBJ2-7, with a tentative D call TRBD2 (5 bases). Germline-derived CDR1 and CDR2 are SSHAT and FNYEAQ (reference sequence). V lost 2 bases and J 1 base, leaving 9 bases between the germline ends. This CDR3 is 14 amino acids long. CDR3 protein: CASSLSEVSYEQYF. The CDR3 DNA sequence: TGTGCCAGCAGCTTATCGGAGGTATCCTACGAGCAGTACTTC.

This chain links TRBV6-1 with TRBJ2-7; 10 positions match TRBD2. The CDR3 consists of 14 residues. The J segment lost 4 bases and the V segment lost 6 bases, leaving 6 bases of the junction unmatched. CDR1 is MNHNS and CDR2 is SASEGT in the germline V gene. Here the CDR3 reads CASRASGSRYEQYF. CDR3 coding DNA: TGTGCCAGCAGGGCTAGCGGGAGTCGTTACGAGCAGTACTTC.

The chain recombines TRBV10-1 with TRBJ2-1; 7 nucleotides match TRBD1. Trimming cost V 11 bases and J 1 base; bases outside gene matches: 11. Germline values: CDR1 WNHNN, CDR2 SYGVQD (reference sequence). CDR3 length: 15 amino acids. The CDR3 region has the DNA TGCGCCCGAGGGACAGAAGAGAAATCCTACAATGAGCAGTTCTTC. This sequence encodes CARGTEEKSYNEQFF.

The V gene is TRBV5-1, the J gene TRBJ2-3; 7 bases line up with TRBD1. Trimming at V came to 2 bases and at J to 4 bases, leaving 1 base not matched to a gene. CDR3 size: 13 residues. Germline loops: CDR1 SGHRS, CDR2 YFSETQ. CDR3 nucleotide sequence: TGCGCCAGCAGCTTCGGGACAGCAGATACGCAGTATTTT. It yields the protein CASSFGTADTQYF.

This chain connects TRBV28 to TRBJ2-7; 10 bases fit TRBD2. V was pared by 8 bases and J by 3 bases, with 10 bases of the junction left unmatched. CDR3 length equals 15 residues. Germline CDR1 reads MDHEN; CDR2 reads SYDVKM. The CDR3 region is CASQPGTSVDYEQYF. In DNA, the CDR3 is TGTGCCAGCCAACCCGGGACTAGCGTGGACTACGAGCAGTACTTC.

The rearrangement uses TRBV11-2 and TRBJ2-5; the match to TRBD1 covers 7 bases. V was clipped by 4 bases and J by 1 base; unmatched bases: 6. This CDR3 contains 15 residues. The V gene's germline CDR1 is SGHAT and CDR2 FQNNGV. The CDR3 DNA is TGTGCCAGCAGCTCCCCGGACAGGTTCCAAGAGACCCAGTACTTC. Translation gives CASSSPDRFQETQYF.

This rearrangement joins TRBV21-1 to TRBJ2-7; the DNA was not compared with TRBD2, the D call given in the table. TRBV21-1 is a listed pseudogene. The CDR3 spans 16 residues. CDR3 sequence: CASSSVAVPSSYEQYF. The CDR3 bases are TGTGCCAGCAGCTCCGTAGCGGTACCATCCTCCTACGAGCAGTACTTC.

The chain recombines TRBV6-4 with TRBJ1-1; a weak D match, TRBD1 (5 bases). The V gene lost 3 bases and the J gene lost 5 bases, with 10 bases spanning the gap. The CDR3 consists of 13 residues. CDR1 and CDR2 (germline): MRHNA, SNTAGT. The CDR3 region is CASSEHPGTEAFF. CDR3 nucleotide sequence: TGTGCCAGCAGTGAACACCCAGGGACTGAAGCTTTCTTT.

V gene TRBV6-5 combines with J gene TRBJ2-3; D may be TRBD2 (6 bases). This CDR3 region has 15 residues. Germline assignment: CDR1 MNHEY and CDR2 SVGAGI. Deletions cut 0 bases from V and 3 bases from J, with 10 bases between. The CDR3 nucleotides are TGTGCCAGCAGTTACTCGGGACTTCTGACAGATACGCAGTATTTT. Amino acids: CASSYSGLLTDTQYF.

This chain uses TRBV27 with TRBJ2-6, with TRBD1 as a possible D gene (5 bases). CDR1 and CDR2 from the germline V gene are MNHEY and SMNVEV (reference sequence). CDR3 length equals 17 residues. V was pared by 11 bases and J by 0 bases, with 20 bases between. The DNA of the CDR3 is TGTGCCCTCTCACCAGGGTACGGTGGCTCTGGGGCCAACGTCCTGACTTTC. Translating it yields CALSPGYGGSGANVLTF.

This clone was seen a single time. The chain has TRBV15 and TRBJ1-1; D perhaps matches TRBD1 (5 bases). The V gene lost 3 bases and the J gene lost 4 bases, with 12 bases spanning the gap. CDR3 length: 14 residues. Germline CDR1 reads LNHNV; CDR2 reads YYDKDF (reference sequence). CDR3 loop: CATSRDMVSTEAFF. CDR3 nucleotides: TGTGCCACCAGCAGGGACATGGTATCCACTGAAGCTTTCTTT. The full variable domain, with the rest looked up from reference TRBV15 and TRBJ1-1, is DAMVIQNPRYQVTQFGKPVTLSCSQTLNHNVMYWYQQKSSQAPKLLFHYYDKDFNNEADTPDNFQSRRPNTSFCFLDIRSPGLGDTAMYLCATSRDMVSTEAFFGQGTRLTVV.

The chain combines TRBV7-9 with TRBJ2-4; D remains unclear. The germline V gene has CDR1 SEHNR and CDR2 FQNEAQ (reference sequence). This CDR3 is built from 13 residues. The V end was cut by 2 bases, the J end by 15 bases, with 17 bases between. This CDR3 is CASSLIFESMWYF. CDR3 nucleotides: TGTGCCAGCAGCTTAATTTTCGAGAGTATGTGGTACTTC. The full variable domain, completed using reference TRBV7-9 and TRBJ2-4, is DTGVSQNPRHKITKRGQNVTFRCDPISEHNRLYWYRQTLGQGPEFLTYFQNEAQLEKSRLLSDRFSAERPKGSFSTLEIQRTEQGDSAMYLCASSLIFESMWYFGAGTRLSVL.

The CDR3 DNA follows: TGTGCCACCGTGGGGGCGGGAGTAGAGACCCAGTACTTC. Protein: CATVGAGVETQYF. The chain uses TRBV28 and TRBJ2-5; D might be TRBD2 (7 bases). This CDR3 contains 13 residues. Per the germline V gene, CDR1 is MDHEN and CDR2 is SYDVKM. The germline V and J ends were trimmed by 10 bases and 4 bases, with 16 bases remaining between them.